The T cell receptor beta chain under discussion was sequenced for a study of identical twins. Study-wide results and limits: Among out-of-frame alpha sequences shared by twins, low generation probability occurred in excess. A cross-sectional statistical analysis, not follow-up of the same donors, supported the conclusions.

Germline V lookup: CDR1 SGDLS, CDR2 YYNGEE. This CDR3 spans 14 amino acids. Unmatched junction bases numbered 1, after V lost 2 bases and J lost 5 bases. TCRdb reprocessed the 5' RACE reads via MiXCR and lists one record per CDR3 protein. The repertoire holds some 690,000 distinct CDR3 sequences, with around 20% as singletons. No donor was unhealthy or non-Caucasian. In the case of this clonotype: The antigen is undetermined.

This sample also belongs to another study, concerning T cells expressing NK-cell markers. That source adds: It remained uncertain whether the expanded NKG2C+ T cell clones were specific for HCMV antigens.

The sequencing sample was made of PBMCs. This clonotype was obtained from a woman between 18 and 29 years old in good health. The chain links TRBV9 to TRBJ2-7, with 13 bases lining up with TRBD2. The CDR3 DNA follows: TGTGCCAGCAGCGTCGGACTAGCGGGAGACGAGCAGTACTTC. Encoded protein: CASSVGLAGDEQYF.